This T cell receptor (beta chain) stems from a study of CD8 T cells in Susac syndrome. An input of roughly 0.45 to 1 ug of RNA was subjected to reverse transcription using random hexamers. TCRdb analysed the immunoSEQ multiplex PCR reads with MiXCR anew, one entry per CDR3 protein. The repertoire holds approximately 200,000 distinct CDR3 sequences, with roughly 95% as singletons. CDR3 length equals 17 residues. The V gene's germline CDR1 is MNHNS and CDR2 SASEGT. After removal of 5 bases from V and 0 bases from J, the junction contained 4 bases not matched to a gene. From blood CD8+ and CD4+ T cells, TCR beta sequences were generated.

The gene calls are TRBV6-1 and TRBJ2-3; 14 nucleotides agree with TRBD2. This clonotype was sampled from a human donor with multiple sclerosis. Sequencing was carried out using CD4+ T cells from PBMCs. DNA of the CDR3: TGTGCCAGCAGTAGACTAGCGGGGGGGATGAGCACAGATACGCAGTATTTT. Translated: CASSRLAGGMSTDTQYF.